These T cell receptor beta chains were read from a single sample in a study of shared clonotypes between healthy human individuals. Repertoires were generated with immunoSEQ multiplex PCR, while TCRdb's copy carries only in-frame clones and drops some. This table has more than 2,000,000 clones, approximately 90% appearing once. Specimen: naive CD4+ T cells sorted from blood. The receptor set was obtained from a man aged 18-30 years in good health. Both conserved end residues are part of each CDR3. The D gene is left open where the match is weak. Expanded clones get a size class; other rows say once, few or many, or leave the size out.

CDR3nt,CDR3aa,d_gene,v_gene,j_gene,abundance
TGCGCCAGCAGCTTGGCCATATGGACGGGAAAAGGGGCCCAGTACTTC,CASSLAIWTGKGAQYF,-,TRBV5-1,TRBJ2-5,-
TGTGCCAGTAGTTCGACGCTTAACACTGAAGCTTTCTTT,CASSSTLNTEAFF,-,TRBV19,TRBJ1-1,-
TGTGCCAGCAGGAGATATGGGCAGGGGGCGTCCTCCTACTATGGCTACACCTTC,CASRRYGQGASSYYGYTF,TRBD1,TRBV11-2,TRBJ1-2,-
TGTGCCAGCAGCGAGACAGGGAATCAGCCCCAGCATTTT,CASSETGNQPQHF,TRBD1,TRBV6-5,TRBJ1-5,-
TGTGCCAGCAGTGAAAGCGGGAGGGCCTCCGAGCAGTACTTC,CASSESGRASEQYF,TRBD2,TRBV2,TRBJ2-7,-
TGTGCCAGCAGCGGATTAGACCGAGGGGTGCTAAACTATGGCTACACCTTC,CASSGLDRGVLNYGYTF,-,TRBV9,TRBJ1-2,-
TGTGCCAGCAGTTTAATGGGGTCCGGCTACACCTTC,CASSLMGSGYTF,-,TRBV28,TRBJ1-2,-
TGCGCCAGCAGCTTGGAACCAGGGGAACATGAGCAGTTCTTC,CASSLEPGEHEQFF,-,TRBV5-1,TRBJ2-1,once
TGTGCCAGCAGTTCAGGGGGGCCAGGCTACACCTTC,CASSSGGPGYTF,TRBD1,TRBV6-6,TRBJ1-2,once
TGTGCCAGTGGTGAACAGGGTTACACTGAAGCTTTCTTT,CASGEQGYTEAFF,-,TRBV19,TRBJ1-1,-
TGTGCCAGCTCACCACCGAGCAGGGGGGCGGAAGGAAACACCATATATTTT,CASSPPSRGAEGNTIYF,TRBD1,TRBV18,TRBJ1-3,-
TGCAGCGTCAGGGGGACCTACGAGCAGTACTTC,CSVRGTYEQYF,TRBD1,TRBV29-1,TRBJ2-7,-
TGTGCCTGGAGTAACGGACTAGCGGGAGCTCAAGAGCAGTACTTC,CAWSNGLAGAQEQYF,TRBD2,TRBV30,TRBJ2-7,-
TGTGCCATCAACGGCAATCAAATCACCGGGGAGCTGTTTTTT,CAINGNQITGELFF,-,TRBV10-3,TRBJ2-2,-